This T cell receptor (beta chain) stems from a study of memory CD4+ T cells and cytomegalovirus serostatus. Study information: Donors were healthy Belgian adults, 10 or so CMV seropositive and 24 seronegative.

Study-wide findings and caveats: Of 150 to 200 reported CMV TCRbeta sequences, around 63 were found in memory CD4+ repertoires.

Original handling: Out-of-frame sequences were removed, leaving some 2 million distinct TCRbeta sequences. Some clones are missing from TCRdb's copy, which holds only in-frame ones; the method was immunoSEQ multiplex PCR. The V and J calls and the clone size are those of that table, but D and trimming were determined from the DNA. In the table there are roughly 40,000 clones, about three quarters of which are singletons. As for this clone: Its specificity is unknown.

The sort gate was single viable CD3+CD4+CD8-CD45RO+ cells for memory CD4+ T cells. CD4+ T cells were isolated by positive magnetic selection. What was sequenced was memory CD4+ T cells from blood. The clonotype was recovered from an adult in good health and CMV-seronegative.

The CDR3 DNA is TGCGCCAGCAGCTTGACTAGCGGGGGGATATACAATGAGCAGTTCTTC. Its protein is CASSLTSGGIYNEQFF. The chain uses TRBV5-1 and TRBJ2-1, with 12 bases fitting TRBD2. Per the germline V gene, CDR1 is SGHRS and CDR2 is YFSETQ. V gave up 1 base and J gave up 4 bases; unmatched junction bases: 3. The CDR3 spans 16 residues.